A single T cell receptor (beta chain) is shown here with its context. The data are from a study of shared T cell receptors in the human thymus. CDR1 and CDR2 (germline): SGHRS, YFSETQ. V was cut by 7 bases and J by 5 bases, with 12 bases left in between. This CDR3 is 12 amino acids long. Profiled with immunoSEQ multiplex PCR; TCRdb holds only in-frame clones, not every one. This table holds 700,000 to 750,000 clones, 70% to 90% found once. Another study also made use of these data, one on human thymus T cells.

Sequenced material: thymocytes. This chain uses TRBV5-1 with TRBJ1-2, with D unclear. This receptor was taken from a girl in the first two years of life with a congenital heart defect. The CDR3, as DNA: TGCGCCAGCGGATCTTTACTATATGGCTACACCTTC. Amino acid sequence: CASGSLLYGYTF.